This passage covers 15 T cell receptor beta chains from one sample sequenced in a study of shared clonotypes between healthy human individuals. It was CD45RO-negative cells, positively selected for CCR7, that made up naive CD8 cells, with terminally differentiated effector memory CD45RA+ cells excluded. Sequencing was performed with immunoSEQ multiplex PCR; in TCRdb, only in-frame clones are kept and a portion is missing. The sample lists some 2,000,000 clones, over 85% occurring once. Source material: naive CD8+ T cells sorted from blood. These TCRs come from a man aged 18 to 30 in good health.

Remarks on this clone: Other nucleotide sequences in the sample specify the same CDR3. The V call is TRBV4-1, the J call TRBJ1-1, with D possibly matching TRBD1 (5 bases). Looked up from germline, CDR1 is MGHRA and CDR2 is YSYEKL. The CDR3 consists of 13 residues. The V and J ends lost 0 bases and 6 bases respectively, with 8 bases between them. This CDR3 is CASSQDRGAEAFF. Here the CDR3 DNA reads TGCGCCAGCAGCCAAGATAGGGGAGCTGAAGCTTTCTTT.

The gene calls are TRBV30 and TRBJ2-1; the match to TRBD2 covers 11 bases. This CDR3 spans 15 amino acids. Germline CDR1 and CDR2: GTSNPN and SVGIG (reference sequence). V dropped 5 bases and J dropped 0; count of bases not matched to a gene: 3. CDR3 amino acids: CAWGGLAASYNEQFF. CDR3 sequence (DNA): TGTGCCTGGGGGGGACTAGCGGCCTCCTACAATGAGCAGTTCTTC. Using reference TRBV30 and TRBJ2-1 for the parts outside the CDR3, the full variable domain is SQTIHQWPATLVQPVGSPLSLECTVEGTSNPNLYWYRQAAGRGLQLLFYSVGIGQISSEVPQNLSASRPQDRQFILSSKKLLLSDSGFYLCAWGGLAASYNEQFFGPGTRLTVL.

CDR3 coding DNA: TGTGCCAGCAGTTTCGGGGGGATCACCGGGGAGCTGTTTTTT. Amino acids: CASSFGGITGELFF. This chain links TRBV28 with TRBJ2-2, with 7 positions matching TRBD2. Germline V lookup: CDR1 MDHEN, CDR2 SYDVKM. Trimming at V came to 3 bases and at J to 4 bases, leaving 2 bases not matched to a gene. The CDR3 extends over 14 amino acids. The variable domain in full, completed from reference TRBV28 and TRBJ2-2, reads DVKVTQSSRYLVKRTGEKVFLECVQDMDHENMFWYRQDPGLGLRLIYFSYDVKMKEKGDIPEGYSVSREKKERFSLILESASTNQTSMYLCASSFGGITGELFFGEGSRLTVL.

V and J are TRBV27 and TRBJ2-7, with TRBD1 identical over 8 bases. Losses at the gene ends were 2 bases for V and 6 bases for J; bases not matched to a gene: 6. This CDR3 comprises 14 residues. CDR1 is MNHEY and CDR2 is SMNVEV in the germline V gene (reference sequence). DNA for the CDR3: TGTGCCAGCAGTTTACCGGACAGGGTTGGCGAGCAGTACTTC. Its translation: CASSLPDRVGEQYF.

The table lists this clone with a count of one. This chain links TRBV13 with TRBJ1-1; no clear D gene. Germline V gives CDR1 PRHDT, CDR2 FYEKMQ (reference sequence). CDR3 length equals 15 residues. V was clipped by 0 bases and J by 6 bases, with 14 bases between them. CDR3 nucleotide sequence: TGTGCCAGCAGCTTAGGAGACACGGGATTTTCTGAAGCTTTCTTT. Amino acids: CASSLGDTGFSEAFF. The whole variable domain, filled in from reference TRBV13 and TRBJ1-1, reads AAGVIQSPRHLIKEKRETATLKCYPIPRHDTVYWYQQGPGQDPQFLISFYEKMQSDKGSIPDRFSAQQFSDYHSELNMSSLELGDSALYFCASSLGDTGFSEAFFGQGTRLTVV.

The chain combines TRBV5-4 with TRBJ1-1; 8 bases align to TRBD1. V trimming: 4 bases; J trimming: 1 base; junction bases outside the gene matches: 6. Germline V gene lookup returns CDR1 SGHNT and CDR2 YYREEE (reference sequence). The CDR3 runs 15 residues. The CDR3 nucleotides read TGTGCCAGCAGCCTCTCCGGGACAGGGAACACTGAAGCTTTCTTT. The encoded protein is CASSLSGTGNTEAFF.

In nucleotides, the CDR3 is TGTGCCAGCAGCTTAGTATACGGGGTACAAGGAGATACGCAGTATTTT. Amino acid sequence: CASSLVYGVQGDTQYF. The rearrangement joins TRBV11-1 to TRBJ2-3, with a weak D call TRBD2 (5 bases). The V gene's germline CDR1 is SGHAT and CDR2 FQDESV (reference sequence). Trimming took off 1 base at V and 5 bases at J, with 16 bases between the two ends. There are 16 residues in the CDR3. Full variable domain (missing parts from reference TRBV11-1 and TRBJ2-3): EAEVAQSPRYKITEKSQAVAFWCDPISGHATLYWYRQILGQGPELLVQFQDESVVDDSQLPKDRFSAERLKGVDSTLKIQPAELGDSAMYLCASSLVYGVQGDTQYFGPGTRLTVL.

The V gene is TRBV7-9, the J gene TRBJ1-2; D unclear. The CDR3 runs 14 residues. Trimming took 5 bases from V and 0 from J, leaving 10 bases between them. Germline lookup yields CDR1 SEHNR and CDR2 FQNEAQ (reference sequence). CDR3 region: CASSRTETNYGYTF. In nucleotides, the CDR3 is TGTGCCAGCAGCCGGACGGAGACTAACTATGGCTACACCTTC.

The V call is TRBV5-1, the J call TRBJ2-7, with D maybe TRBD1 (5 bases). With 4 bases removed from V and 4 bases from J, the gap between germline ends came to 12 bases. CDR1 and CDR2 (germline): SGHRS, YFSETQ. CDR3 length equals 13 residues. The CDR3 reads CASSSLPGYEQYF. CDR3 sequence (DNA): TGCGCCAGCAGCAGTTTACCAGGGTACGAGCAGTACTTC.

The rearrangement uses TRBV7-9 and TRBJ2-1; D possibly matches TRBD1 or TRBD2 (5 bases each). V was pared by 3 bases and J by 4 bases, with 10 bases between. CDR1 and CDR2 from the germline V gene are SEHNR and FQNEAQ (reference sequence). This CDR3 is built from 14 residues. CDR3 in amino acids: CASSLGRAYNEQFF. The CDR3 region has the DNA TGTGCCAGCAGCTTGGGGCGGGCGTACAATGAGCAGTTCTTC.

The rearrangement uses TRBV4-2 and TRBJ1-5; no clear D. V was pared by 0 bases and J by 4 bases, with 13 bases between. Germline CDR1 and CDR2: LGHNA and YNFKEQ. This CDR3 has 16 amino acids. The CDR3 coding sequence is TGTGCCAGCAGCCAAGAGCGACGTTCCCCTAATCAGCCCCAGCATTTT. This gives the protein CASSQERRSPNQPQHF.

This clone was seen only once. The V call is TRBV15, the J call TRBJ2-5; no reliable D call. This CDR3 has 15 residues. The V gene lost 1 base and the J gene lost 1 base, with 10 bases spanning the gap. CDR1 and CDR2 from the germline V gene are LNHNV and YYDKDF (reference sequence). CDR3: CATSRGPSTQETQYF. The CDR3 coding sequence is TGTGCCACCAGCAGAGGGCCCTCAACCCAAGAGACCCAGTACTTC.

This chain links TRBV7-9 with TRBJ2-1; D call uncertain. Germline V lookup: CDR1 SEHNR, CDR2 FQNEAQ (reference sequence). CDR3 length equals 15 residues. V was cut by 4 bases and J by 4 bases, with 14 bases left in between. CDR3 amino acids: CASSSKTGKYNEQFF. The CDR3, as DNA: TGTGCCAGCAGCTCAAAGACTGGCAAATACAATGAGCAGTTCTTC.

The genes are TRBV10-3 and TRBJ2-3; D gene unclear. Looked up from germline, CDR1 is ENHRY and CDR2 is SYGVKD. The CDR3 spans 13 residues. The ends were cut back, 10 bases at V and 1 base at J, with 12 bases in the middle. In DNA, the CDR3 is TGTGCCACCTGGACGCCGGGCACAGATACGCAGTATTTT. It is translated as CATWTPGTDTQYF.

The chain has TRBV5-1 and TRBJ2-7, with D tentatively TRBD1 or TRBD2 (5 bases each). Germline CDR1 reads SGHRS; CDR2 reads YFSETQ. This CDR3 is 12 amino acids long. V lost 6 bases to trimming and J lost 5 bases, with 12 bases between them. The CDR3 sequence is CASKLGGNEQYF. The CDR3 DNA reads TGCGCCAGCAAACTTGGGGGAAACGAGCAGTACTTC.